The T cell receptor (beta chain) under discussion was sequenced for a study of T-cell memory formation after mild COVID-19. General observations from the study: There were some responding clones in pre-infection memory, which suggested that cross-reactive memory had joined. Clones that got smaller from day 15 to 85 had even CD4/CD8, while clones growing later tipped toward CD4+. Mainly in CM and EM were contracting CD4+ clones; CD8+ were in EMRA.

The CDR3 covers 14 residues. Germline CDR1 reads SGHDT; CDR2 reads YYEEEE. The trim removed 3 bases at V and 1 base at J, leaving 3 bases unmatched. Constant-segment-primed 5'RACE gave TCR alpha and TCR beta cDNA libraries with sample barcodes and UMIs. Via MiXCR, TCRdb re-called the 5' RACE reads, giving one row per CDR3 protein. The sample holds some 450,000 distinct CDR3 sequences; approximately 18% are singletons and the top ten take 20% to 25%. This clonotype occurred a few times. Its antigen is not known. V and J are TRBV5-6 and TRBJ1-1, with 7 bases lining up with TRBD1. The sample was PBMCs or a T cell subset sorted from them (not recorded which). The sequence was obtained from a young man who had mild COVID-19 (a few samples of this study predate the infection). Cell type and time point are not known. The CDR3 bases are TGTGCCAGCAGCTGGTGGACAGGGAACACTGAAGCTTTCTTT. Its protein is CASSWWTGNTEAFF.